Listed here are 3 T cell receptor beta chains from one sample, sequenced in a study of T cells after yellow fever vaccination. TCRdb re-analysed the 5' RACE reads in MiXCR, keeping a single row per CDR3 protein. In the table there are under 700,000 distinct CDR3 sequences, 17% of which are singletons. The sequencing used PBMCs, collected around 5 days after the first yellow fever vaccination. The receptors were gathered from a man younger than 35 who received the YFV17D yellow fever vaccine.

V usage is TRBV7-3 and J usage is TRBJ1-1, with D possibly being TRBD1 (5 bases). The CDR3 is made up of 16 amino acids. CDR1 is SGHTA, CDR2 FQGTGA, per germline. The V end lost 3 bases, the J end lost 4 bases, and 18 bases lay between the germline ends. The CDR3 bases are TGTGCCAGCAGCTTGGGGCAGGGACCCTTTTCCACTGAAGCTTTCTTT. This translates into CASSLGQGPFSTEAFF.

This clonotype appeared many times. The V and J genes are TRBV5-1 and TRBJ1-6; D not resolved. From germline, CDR1 is SGHRS and CDR2 YFSETQ. V was cut by 1 base and J by 0 bases, with 8 bases left in between. CDR3 length: 16 residues. CDR3 in DNA: TGCGCCAGCAGCTTGCGTTCGAGCTCCTATAATTCACCCCTCCACTTT. It yields the protein CASSLRSSSYNSPLHF.

The chain links TRBV5-4 to TRBJ2-6; no reliable D call. Per germline, CDR1 SGHNT and CDR2 YYREEE (reference sequence). The V end was cut by 4 bases, the J end by 3 bases, with 17 bases between. CDR3 size: 17 residues. The CDR3 nucleotides read TGTGCCAGCAGCCCGCAGGACCGGGTCTTTGGGGCCAACGTCCTGACTTTC. Its translation is CASSPQDRVFGANVLTF.